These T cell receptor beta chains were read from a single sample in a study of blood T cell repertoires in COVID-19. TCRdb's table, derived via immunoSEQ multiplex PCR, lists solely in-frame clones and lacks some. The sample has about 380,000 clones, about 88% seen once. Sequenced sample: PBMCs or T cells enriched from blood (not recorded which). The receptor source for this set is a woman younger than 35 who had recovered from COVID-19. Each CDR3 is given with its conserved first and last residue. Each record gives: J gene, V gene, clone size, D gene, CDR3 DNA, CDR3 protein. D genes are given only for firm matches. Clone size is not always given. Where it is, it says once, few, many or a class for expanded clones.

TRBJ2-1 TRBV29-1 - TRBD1 TGCAGCGTTGAAGTCCAGGACAGGGGATCCTACAATGAGCAGTTCTTC CSVEVQDRGSYNEQFF
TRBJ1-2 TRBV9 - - TGTGCCAGCGGATCTGACGCAGGCGCTATAGGTGGCTACACCTTC CASGSDAGAIGGYTF
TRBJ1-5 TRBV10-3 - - TGTGCCACCCGGGGGGGAGATGGGCCCCAGCATTTT CATRGGDGPQHF
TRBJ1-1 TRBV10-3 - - TGTGCCATCAGCCAGAACACTGAAGCTTTCTTT CAISQNTEAFF
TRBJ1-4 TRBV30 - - TGTGCCTGGAGCAGGGTTTCTAATGAAAAACTGTTTTTT CAWSRVSNEKLFF
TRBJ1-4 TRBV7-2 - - TGTGCCAGCAGCTTAGGGGGCGGGGGTAATGAAAAACTGTTTTTT CASSLGGGGNEKLFF
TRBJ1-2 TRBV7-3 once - TGTGCCAGCAGCGCGCATGCGGACAGTTTCTATGGCTACACCTTC CASSAHADSFYGYTF
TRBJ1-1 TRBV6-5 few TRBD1 TGTGCCAGCAGTTACCGACAGGGGGAGGTTGAAGCTTTCTTT CASSYRQGEVEAFF
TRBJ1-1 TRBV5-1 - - TGCGCCAGCAGCTTAACAGGGACTGAAGCTTTCTTT CASSLTGTEAFF
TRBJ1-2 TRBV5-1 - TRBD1 TGCGCCAGCAGCTCTAGAACTACAGGGGAGTATGGCTACACCTTC CASSSRTTGEYGYTF
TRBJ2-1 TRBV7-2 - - TGTGCCAGCAGCTGGACAACAAACAATGAGCAGTTCTTC CASSWTTNNEQFF
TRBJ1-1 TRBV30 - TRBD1 TGTGCCTGGACTAACAGGGGCGAAGCTTTCTTT CAWTNRGEAFF
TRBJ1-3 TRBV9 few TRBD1 TGTGCCAGCAGCGTAGGGGCCGGGACAGATTCTGGAAACACCATATATTTT CASSVGAGTDSGNTIYF
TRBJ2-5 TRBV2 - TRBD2 TGTGCCAGCAGTCCAACTAGCGGTGGTAAGACCCAGTACTTC CASSPTSGGKTQYF
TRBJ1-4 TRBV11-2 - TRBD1 TGTGCCAGCAGCTATAGACTAGGACAGGCCGCAACTAATGAAAAACTGTTTTTT CASSYRLGQAATNEKLFF
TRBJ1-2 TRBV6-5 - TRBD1 TGTGCCAGCAGTCCGGGACAGGACCGGGGCTACACCTTC CASSPGQDRGYTF
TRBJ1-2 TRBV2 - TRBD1 TGTGCCAGCAGTGGACAGGGGAACGATGGCTACACCTTC CASSGQGNDGYTF
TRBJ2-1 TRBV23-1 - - TGCGCCAGCAGTCAATCGAGGGCGGAACTCTCCTACAATGAGCAGTTCTTC CASSQSRAELSYNEQFF
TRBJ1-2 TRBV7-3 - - TGTGCCAGCAGCAAAACAGGGTCGGGTGGCTACACCTTC CASSKTGSGGYTF
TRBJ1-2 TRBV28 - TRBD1 TGTGCCACCTTTCCAGCTGGACAGGGGGCCGGGGGCTACACCTTC CATFPAGQGAGGYTF
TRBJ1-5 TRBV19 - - TGTGCCAGTAGTTTGGCAGTAAATCAGCCCCAGCATTTT CASSLAVNQPQHF
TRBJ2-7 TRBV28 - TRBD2 TGTGCCAGCAGGACTAGCGGGGTCTCCTACGAGCAGTACTTC CASRTSGVSYEQYF
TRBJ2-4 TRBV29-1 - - TGCAGCGTTCACCTGGAGGCCAAAAACATTCAGTACTTC CSVHLEAKNIQYF
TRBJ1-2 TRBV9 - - TGTGCCAGCAGCTTAGCAGGGGTGGGGAACTATGGCTACACCTTC CASSLAGVGNYGYTF
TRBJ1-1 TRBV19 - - TGTGCCAGTAGTATAGTGGGGGGATTGAACACTGAAGCTTTCTTT CASSIVGGLNTEAFF
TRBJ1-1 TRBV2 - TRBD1 TGTGCCAGCAGTGAAGCCCAGGGGGCATTGAACACTGAAGCTTTCTTT CASSEAQGALNTEAFF
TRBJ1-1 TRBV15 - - TGTGCCACCAGCCCCAGGGGAGGGCCGTCGAACACTGAAGCTTTCTTT CATSPRGGPSNTEAFF
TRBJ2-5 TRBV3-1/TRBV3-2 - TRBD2 TGTGCCAGCAGGCTTGCTAGCGGGGGGGCCTTTGAGACCCAGTACTTC CASRLASGGAFETQYF
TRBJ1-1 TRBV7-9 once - TGTGCCAGCGGAATAAAGGGGGTAGGGAACACTGAAGCTTTCTTT CASGIKGVGNTEAFF
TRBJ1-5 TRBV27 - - TGTGCCAGCAGTTTTTTCCCCGGGGTTGGGGTAGTCAATCAGCCCCAGCATTTT CASSFFPGVGVVNQPQHF
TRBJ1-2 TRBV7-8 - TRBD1 TGTGCCAGCAGCTTTAGCGACAGGGGCGAATACTATGGCTACACCTTC CASSFSDRGEYYGYTF
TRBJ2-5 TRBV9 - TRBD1 TGTGCCAGCAGCCTAGGACAGGCTCAAGAGACCCAGTACTTC CASSLGQAQETQYF
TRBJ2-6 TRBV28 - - TGTGCCAGCAGTTCCGGGCGGGGTTGGGGTGGTGGGGCCAACGTCCTGACTTTC CASSSGRGWGGGANVLTF
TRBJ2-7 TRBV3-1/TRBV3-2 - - TGTGCCAGCAGCCAGGACTTCTACGAGCAGTACTTC CASSQDFYEQYF
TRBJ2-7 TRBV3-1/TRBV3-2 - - TGTGCCAGCAGTCCCAGCGGCCTTGCTTCCGAGCAGTACTTC CASSPSGLASEQYF
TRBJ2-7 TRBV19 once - TGTGCCAGTAGTATAGAAGCAGGGTCGTTCGAGCAGTACTTC CASSIEAGSFEQYF
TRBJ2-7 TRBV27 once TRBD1 TGTGCCAGCAGTATACAGGGGGCCTCCTACGAGCAGTACTTC CASSIQGASYEQYF
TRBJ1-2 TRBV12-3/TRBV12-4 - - TGTGCCAGCAAGGGAGCCAACTATGGCTACACCTTC CASKGANYGYTF
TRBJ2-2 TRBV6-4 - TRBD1 TGTGCCAGCAGGAGAAGGACAGGCCGAAACACCGGGGAGCTGTTTTTT CASRRRTGRNTGELFF
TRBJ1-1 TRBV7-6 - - TGTGCCAGCAGCCCCCGCCCACATCTGAACACTGAAGCTTTCTTT CASSPRPHLNTEAFF
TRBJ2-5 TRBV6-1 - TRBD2 TGTGCCAGCAGTGACGGGGGGGCCCAGGAGACCCAGTACTTC CASSDGGAQETQYF
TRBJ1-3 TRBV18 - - TGTGCCAGCTCACCAAGGATTCAGGGCTCTGGAAACACCATATATTTT CASSPRIQGSGNTIYF
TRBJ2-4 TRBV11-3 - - TGTGCCAGCAGCTTAAGGGGGGGAGACATTCAGTACTTC CASSLRGGDIQYF
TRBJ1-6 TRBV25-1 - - TGTGCCAGCAGTGCACAACAGAATTCACCCCTCCACTTT CASSAQQNSPLHF
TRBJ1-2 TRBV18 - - TGTGCCAGCTCACCACCGGGCAGCTACCGAGTCTCCACCTTC CASSPPGSYRVSTF
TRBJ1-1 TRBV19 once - TGTGCCAGTAGACCACCGGGTTCTAACACTGAAGCTTTCTTT CASRPPGSNTEAFF
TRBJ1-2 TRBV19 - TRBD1 TGTGCCAGTAAGGCGGCAGGCAGGGGGGATAACTATGGCTACACCTTC CASKAAGRGDNYGYTF
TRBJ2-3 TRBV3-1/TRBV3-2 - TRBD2 TGTGCCAGCAGCCAGGGACTAGCGGGGTTCACAGATACGCAGTATTTT CASSQGLAGFTDTQYF
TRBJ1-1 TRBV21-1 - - TGTGCCAGCAGCAAAGAAGGGGGTTTTGGGAACACTGAAGCTTTCTTT CASSKEGGFGNTEAFF
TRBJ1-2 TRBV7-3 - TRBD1 TGTGCCAGCAGCTTAACTTACGGGACAGGGGACTATGGCTACACCTTC CASSLTYGTGDYGYTF